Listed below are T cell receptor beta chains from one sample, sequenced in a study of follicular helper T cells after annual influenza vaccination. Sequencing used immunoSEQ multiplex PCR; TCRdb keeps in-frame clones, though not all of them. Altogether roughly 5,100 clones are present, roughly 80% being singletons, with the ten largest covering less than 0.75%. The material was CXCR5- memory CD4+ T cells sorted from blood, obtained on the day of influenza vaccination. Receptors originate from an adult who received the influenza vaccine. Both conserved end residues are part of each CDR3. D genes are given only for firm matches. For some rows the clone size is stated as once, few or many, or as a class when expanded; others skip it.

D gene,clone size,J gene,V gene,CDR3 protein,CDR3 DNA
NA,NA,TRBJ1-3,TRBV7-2,CASSLDSSGNTIYF,TGTGCCAGCAGCTTAGACAGCTCTGGAAACACCATATATTTT
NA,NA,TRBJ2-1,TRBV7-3,CASSLAIQSNEQFF,TGTGCCAGCAGCTTAGCCATACAGAGCAATGAGCAGTTCTTC
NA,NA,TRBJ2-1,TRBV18,CASSPDRGGRGNEQFF,TGTGCCAGCTCACCAGACCGAGGTGGCAGGGGCAATGAGCAGTTCTTC
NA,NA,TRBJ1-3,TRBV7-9,CASSPTPAVRLYF,TGTGCCAGCAGTCCCACTCCGGCGGTCCGACTGTATTTT
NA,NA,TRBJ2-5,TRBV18,CASSPGLETQYF,TGTGCCAGCTCACCGGGTCTAGAGACCCAGTACTTC
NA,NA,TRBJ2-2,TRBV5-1,CASSLAQYTGELFF,TGCGCCAGCAGCTTGGCTCAGTACACCGGGGAGCTGTTTTTT
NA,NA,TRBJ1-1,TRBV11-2,CASSSRDGGNTEAFF,TGTGCCAGCAGCTCAAGGGACGGGGGTAACACTGAAGCTTTCTTT
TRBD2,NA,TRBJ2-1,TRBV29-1,CSVRREGHWFF,TGCAGCGTTCGTCGGGAGGGCCATTGGTTCTTC
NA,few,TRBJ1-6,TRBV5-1,CASRDLADSPLHF,TGCGCCAGCCGGGACCTCGCTGATTCACCCCTCCACTTT
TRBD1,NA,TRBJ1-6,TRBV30,CAWTRQGGNSPLHF,TGTGCCTGGACGAGACAGGGAGGTAATTCACCCCTCCACTTT
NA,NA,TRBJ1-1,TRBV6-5,CASRKNTEAFF,TGTGCCAGCAGGAAAAACACTGAAGCTTTCTTT
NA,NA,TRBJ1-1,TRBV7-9,CASSLDGTNTEAFF,TGTGCCAGCAGCTTAGACGGTACGAACACTGAAGCTTTCTTT
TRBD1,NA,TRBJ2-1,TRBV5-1,CASSRSGTGFNEQFF,TGCGCCAGCAGCAGGTCCGGGACAGGGTTTAATGAGCAGTTCTTC
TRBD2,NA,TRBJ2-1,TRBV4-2,CASSQLSGGPPNEQFF,TGTGCCAGCAGCCAACTTAGCGGGGGGCCACCCAATGAGCAGTTCTTC
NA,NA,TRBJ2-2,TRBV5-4,CASSPHRRTPLGTGELFF,TGTGCCAGCAGCCCGCACAGAAGGACACCTCTGGGCACCGGGGAGCTGTTTTTT
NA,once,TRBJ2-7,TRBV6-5,CASSYDGEQYF,TGTGCCAGCAGTTACGACGGCGAGCAGTACTTC
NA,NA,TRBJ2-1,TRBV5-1,CASGSYNYNEQFF,TGCGCCAGCGGCAGCTATAATTACAATGAGCAGTTCTTC
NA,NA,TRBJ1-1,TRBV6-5,CASRPEGILNTEAFF,TGTGCCAGCAGACCCGAGGGGATATTGAACACTGAAGCTTTCTTT
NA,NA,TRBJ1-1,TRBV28,CASSPNTEAFF,TGTGCCAGCTCCCCAAACACTGAAGCTTTCTTT
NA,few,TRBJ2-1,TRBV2,CASSGRAGNEQFF,TGTGCCAGCAGTGGTCGAGCGGGTAATGAGCAGTTCTTC
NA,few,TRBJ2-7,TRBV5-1,CASSPTRGHIYEQYF,TGCGCCAGCAGCCCCACCCGGGGGCACATCTACGAGCAGTACTTC
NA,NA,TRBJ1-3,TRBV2,CASSVGAPSGNTIYF,TGTGCCAGCAGTGTTGGGGCCCCCTCTGGAAACACCATATATTTT
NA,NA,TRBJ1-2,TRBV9,CASSVGDPRYGYTF,TGTGCCAGCAGCGTAGGGGACCCTCGTTATGGCTACACCTTC
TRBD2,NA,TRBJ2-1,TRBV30,CAWGSKGLAYNEQFF,TGTGCCTGGGGAAGTAAAGGACTAGCGTACAATGAGCAGTTCTTC
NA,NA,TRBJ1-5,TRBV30,CAWSLGGSGNQPQHF,TGTGCCTGGAGTTTAGGGGGGAGCGGCAATCAGCCCCAGCATTTT
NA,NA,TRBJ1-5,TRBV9,CASSSGPQSNQPQHF,TGTGCCAGCAGCTCAGGACCCCAAAGCAATCAGCCCCAGCATTTT
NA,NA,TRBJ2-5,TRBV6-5,CASRQAETQYF,TGTGCCAGCCGTCAGGCGGAGACCCAGTACTTC
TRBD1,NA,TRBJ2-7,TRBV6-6,CASSYSRTGSEQYF,TGTGCCAGCAGTTACTCTAGGACAGGGTCCGAGCAGTACTTC
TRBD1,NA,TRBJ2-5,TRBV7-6,CASSKTGGRETQYF,TGTGCCAGCAGCAAGACAGGGGGCCGGGAGACCCAGTACTTC
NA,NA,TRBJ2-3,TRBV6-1,CASSERISTDTQYF,TGTGCCAGCAGTGAACGCATTAGCACAGATACGCAGTATTTT
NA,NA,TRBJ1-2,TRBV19,CASNVDGVFGYTF,TGTGCCAGTAATGTAGACGGGGTTTTTGGCTACACCTTC
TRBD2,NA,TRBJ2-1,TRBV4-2,CASSQGGSGNNEQFF,TGTGCCAGCAGCCAAGGTGGTAGCGGGAACAATGAGCAGTTCTTC
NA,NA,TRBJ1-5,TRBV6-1,CASSEDLGQPQHF,TGTGCCAGCAGTGAAGATTTAGGTCAGCCCCAGCATTTT
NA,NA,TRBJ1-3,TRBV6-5,CASSTPSGNTIYF,TGTGCCAGCAGCACACCGTCTGGAAACACCATATATTTT
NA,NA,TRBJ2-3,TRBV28,CASKVTQSTDTQYF,TGTGCCAGCAAAGTGACGCAGAGCACAGATACGCAGTATTTT
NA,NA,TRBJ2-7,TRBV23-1,CASSPLRNLPSYEQYF,TGCGCCAGCAGTCCTTTAAGGAACCTCCCTTCCTACGAGCAGTACTTC
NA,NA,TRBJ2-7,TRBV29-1,CSVAPRRGLHEQYF,TGCAGCGTCGCACCTCGGAGGGGGCTACACGAGCAGTACTTC
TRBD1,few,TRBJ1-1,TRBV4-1,CASSQEPGQGVLPAFF,TGCGCCAGCAGCCAAGAACCTGGCCAGGGGGTTTTACCGGCTTTCTTT
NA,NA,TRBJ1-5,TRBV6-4,CASSDSRGNQPQHF,TGTGCCAGCAGTGACAGCAGAGGCAATCAGCCCCAGCATTTT
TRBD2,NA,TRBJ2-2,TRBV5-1,CASSYGTSRGGELFF,TGCGCCAGCAGCTATGGGACTAGCCGCGGCGGGGAGCTGTTTTTT
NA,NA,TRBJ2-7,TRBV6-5,CASSYTDPSVPAEQYF,TGTGCCAGCAGTTACACCGACCCTAGCGTCCCTGCCGAGCAGTACTTC
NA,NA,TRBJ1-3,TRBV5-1,CASSGQGSGNTIYF,TGCGCCAGCAGCGGTCAGGGATCCGGAAACACCATATATTTT
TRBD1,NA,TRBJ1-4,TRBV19,CASSIVTGRGEKLFF,TGTGCCAGTAGTATAGTCACTGGCAGGGGGGAAAAACTGTTTTTT
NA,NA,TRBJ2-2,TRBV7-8,CATLRETSNTGELFF,TGTGCCACTCTCCGGGAGACATCGAACACCGGGGAGCTGTTTTTT
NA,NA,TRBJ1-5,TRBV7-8,CASRQEGRDQPQHF,TGTGCCAGTAGGCAGGAGGGGAGAGATCAGCCCCAGCATTTT
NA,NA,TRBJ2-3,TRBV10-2,CASLDWDTDTQYF,TGCGCCAGCCTGGACTGGGACACAGATACGCAGTATTTT
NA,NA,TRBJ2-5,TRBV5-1,CASSDPPKETQYF,TGCGCCAGCAGCGATCCGCCCAAAGAGACCCAGTACTTC
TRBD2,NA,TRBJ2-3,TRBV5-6,CASTPSGRAADTQYF,TGTGCCAGCACCCCTAGCGGGAGGGCAGCAGATACGCAGTATTTT
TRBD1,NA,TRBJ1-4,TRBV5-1,CASSLGGTGEKLFF,TGCGCCAGCAGCTTGGGGGGAACAGGGGAGAAACTGTTTTTT
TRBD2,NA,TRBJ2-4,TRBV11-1,CASSFKTSGSSAKNIQYF,TGTGCCAGCAGCTTTAAAACTAGCGGGAGTTCGGCCAAAAACATTCAGTACTTC
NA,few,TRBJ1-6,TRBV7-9,CASSFEQSGDSPLHF,TGTGCCAGCAGCTTCGAACAGTCCGGGGATTCACCCCTCCACTTT
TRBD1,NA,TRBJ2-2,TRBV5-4,CASSRDRGLTGELFF,TGTGCCAGCAGCCGGGACAGGGGACTCACCGGGGAGCTGTTTTTT
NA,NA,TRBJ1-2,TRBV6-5,CASSYGGVNYGYTF,TGTGCCAGCAGTTACGGTGGGGTAAACTATGGCTACACCTTC
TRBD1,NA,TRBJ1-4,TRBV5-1,CASSLMSPGQGGSNEKLFF,TGCGCCAGCAGCTTGATGAGCCCGGGACAGGGGGGTTCTAATGAAAAACTGTTTTTT
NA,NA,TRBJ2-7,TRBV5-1,CASSPVGFTYEQYF,TGCGCCAGCAGCCCGGTAGGGTTTACCTACGAGCAGTACTTC
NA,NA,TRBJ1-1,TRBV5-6,CASSFGRNTEAFF,TGTGCCAGCAGCTTCGGCAGGAACACTGAAGCTTTCTTT
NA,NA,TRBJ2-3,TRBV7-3,CASSFDLGDTQYF,TGTGCCAGCAGCTTCGATCTGGGAGATACGCAGTATTTT
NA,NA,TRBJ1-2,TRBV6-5,CASSSEGGYTF,TGTGCCAGCAGTTCAGAAGGAGGCTACACCTTC
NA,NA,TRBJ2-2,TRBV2,CASELNRGTGELFF,TGTGCCAGCGAGCTAAACCGGGGAACCGGGGAGCTGTTTTTT